The rows below give T cell receptor beta chains drawn from one sample of a study of T cell clonotyping in hematopoietic cell transplantation. Assay: immunoSEQ multiplex PCR; the TCRdb copy retains only in-frame clones and omits some. The sample has over 10,000 clones; about nine tenths are singletons. What was sequenced was peripheral blood mononuclear cells. The receptors shown here come from a man aged 30 to 39 in good health. Some clones in this sample may be carry-over from other donors' samples. Each CDR3 is given with its conserved first and last residue. A D gene is named only where the DNA matches it firmly. The size of a clone is reported for some rows only, either as once, few or many, or as a class for expanded clones.

v_gene	abundance	d_gene	j_gene	CDR3aa	CDR3nt
TRBV13	NA	TRBD2	TRBJ2-5	CASSLILAGVQYF	TGTGCCAGCAGCTTGATACTAGCGGGAGTTCAGTACTTC
TRBV6-5	NA	TRBD1	TRBJ1-5	CASSDREHQPQHF	TGTGCCAGCAGTGACAGGGAGCATCAGCCCCAGCATTTT
TRBV20-1	NA	NA	TRBJ2-7	CSASGTYEQYF	TGCAGTGCTAGCGGAACTTACGAGCAGTACTTC
TRBV30	NA	NA	TRBJ2-2	CAWNRLRTFGPTGELFF	TGTGCCTGGAATCGGCTCCGGACATTCGGGCCCACCGGGGAGCTGTTTTTT
TRBV29-1	once	NA	TRBJ2-7	CSAGDRRYEQYF	TGCAGCGCCGGGGACCGTAGGTACGAGCAGTACTTC
TRBV6-5	NA	TRBD1	TRBJ1-1	CASSRDRTNTEAFF	TGTGCCAGCAGTCGGGACAGGACGAACACTGAAGCTTTCTTT
TRBV30	NA	NA	TRBJ2-5	CAWMMRKETQYF	TGTGCCTGGATGATGAGGAAAGAGACCCAGTACTTC
TRBV30	NA	NA	TRBJ2-7	CAWSLGPGEYEQYF	TGTGCCTGGAGTTTGGGGCCGGGAGAATACGAGCAGTACTTC
TRBV11-1	NA	TRBD2	TRBJ2-5	CASSLRASGYQETQYF	TGTGCCAGCAGCTTACGGGCTAGCGGGTACCAAGAGACCCAGTACTTC
TRBV14	NA	TRBD2	TRBJ2-1	CASSANSRGGRDEQFF	TGTGCCAGCAGCGCGAACTCGCGGGGGGGCCGCGATGAGCAGTTCTTC
TRBV7-2	NA	NA	TRBJ2-7	CASSLVWGNEQYF	TGTGCCAGCAGCCTAGTCTGGGGCAACGAGCAGTACTTC
TRBV19	once	TRBD1	TRBJ1-4	CASSIERTGGEKLFF	TGTGCCAGTAGTATAGAACGGACAGGAGGGGAAAAACTGTTTTTT
TRBV19	NA	TRBD2	TRBJ2-1	CASNPGRARSSYNEQFF	TGTGCCAGTAACCCTGGGAGGGCCCGGAGCTCCTACAATGAGCAGTTCTTC
TRBV5-1	NA	NA	TRBJ1-1	CASSWSEGNTEAFF	TGCGCCAGCAGCTGGAGTGAAGGGAACACTGAAGCTTTCTTT
TRBV19	NA	TRBD2	TRBJ2-1	CASSNGLAGPYEQFF	TGTGCCAGTAGTAACGGACTAGCGGGTCCATATGAGCAGTTCTTC
TRBV4-1	NA	TRBD1	TRBJ1-3	CASSRLPGQGSSGNTIYF	TGCGCCAGCAGCCGACTCCCGGGACAGGGCTCCTCTGGAAACACCATATATTTT
TRBV6-6	few	NA	TRBJ2-1	CASSLTQGPEQFF	TGTGCCAGCAGTTTAACCCAGGGTCCTGAGCAGTTCTTC
TRBV7-9	NA	NA	TRBJ1-1	CASSPRNTEAFF	TGTGCCAGCAGCCCGCGCAACACTGAAGCTTTCTTT
TRBV6-5	NA	NA	TRBJ1-1	CASSHRASTEAFF	TGTGCCAGCAGCCACAGGGCATCGACTGAAGCTTTCTTT
TRBV19	once	NA	TRBJ1-3	CASTRQASGNTIYF	TGTGCCAGTACCCGACAGGCCTCTGGAAACACCATATATTTT
TRBV20-1	NA	NA	TRBJ1-2	CSASGNGGYTF	TGCAGTGCTTCCGGAAACGGTGGCTACACCTTC
TRBV2	NA	NA	TRBJ1-5	CASSDRGARQPQHF	TGTGCCAGCAGTGATAGAGGTGCGCGACAGCCCCAGCATTTT
TRBV4-1	NA	TRBD2	TRBJ2-1	CASSQDIQSSWREWGNEQFF	TGCGCCAGCAGCCAAGATATTCAGTCCTCCTGGCGGGAGTGGGGCAATGAGCAGTTCTTC
TRBV2	NA	NA	TRBJ2-7	CASSRTSYEQYF	TGTGCCAGCAGTCGCACGTCCTACGAGCAGTACTTC
TRBV5-6	NA	NA	TRBJ2-7	CASSLLDYEQYF	TGTGCCAGCAGCTTGCTAGATTACGAGCAGTACTTC
TRBV9	NA	NA	TRBJ1-6	CASSLATGSPLHF	TGTGCCAGCAGCCTAGCAACAGGTAGTCCCCTCCACTTT
TRBV7-3	NA	NA	TRBJ2-3	CASSLLNSGTDTQYF	TGTGCCAGCAGCTTACTAAACTCGGGCACAGATACGCAGTATTTT
TRBV4-1	NA	TRBD1	TRBJ1-6	CASSRSGTGLNSPLHF	TGCGCCAGCAGCCGGTCCGGGACAGGGTTAAATTCACCCCTCCACTTT
TRBV5-8	NA	NA	TRBJ2-1	CASSLGDTRTDEQFF	TGTGCCAGCAGCTTGGGGGACACGAGGACGGATGAGCAGTTCTTC
TRBV11-3	NA	TRBD1	TRBJ2-7	CASSLNRGSYEQYF	TGTGCCAGCAGCTTAAACAGGGGTTCCTACGAGCAGTACTTC
TRBV7-3	NA	TRBD2	TRBJ2-7	CASSLVCTSGVYEQYF	TGTGCCAGCAGCTTAGTGTGTACTAGCGGGGTCTACGAGCAGTACTTC
TRBV27	NA	NA	TRBJ2-7	CASSLSEGGWEQYF	TGTGCCAGCAGTTTATCCGAGGGAGGCTGGGAGCAGTACTTC
TRBV9	NA	NA	TRBJ1-1	CASRRNLRRTANTEAFF	TGTGCCAGCAGGCGGAACCTCCGACGGACAGCGAACACTGAAGCTTTCTTT
TRBV9	NA	NA	TRBJ1-5	CASSVDGGSNQPQHF	TGTGCCAGCAGCGTAGACGGGGGCTCCAATCAGCCCCAGCATTTT
TRBV9	NA	NA	TRBJ1-4	CASSVAVDSNEKLFF	TGTGCCAGCAGCGTAGCTGTGGACAGCAATGAAAAACTGTTTTTT
TRBV7-8	NA	TRBD2	TRBJ2-3	CASSLGGARAASTDTQYF	TGTGCCAGCAGCTTGGGAGGGGCGCGGGCGGCTAGCACAGATACGCAGTATTTT
TRBV20-1	NA	NA	TRBJ1-1	CSATGAFF	TGCAGTGCTACTGGGGCTTTCTTT
TRBV6-5	NA	NA	TRBJ1-1	CASKLGDTEAFF	TGTGCCAGCAAACTGGGGGACACTGAAGCTTTCTTT
TRBV5-4	NA	TRBD1	TRBJ2-7	CASSKGAEGFLRQYF	TGTGCCAGCAGCAAGGGGGCGGAAGGGTTCCTACGGCAGTACTTC
TRBV29-1	NA	NA	TRBJ1-1	CSVEWTPNTEAFF	TGCAGCGTTGAATGGACACCGAACACTGAAGCTTTCTTT
TRBV11-2	NA	TRBD1	TRBJ2-7	CASSPIKWTGTYEQYF	TGTGCCAGCAGTCCTATAAAATGGACAGGTACCTACGAGCAGTACTTC
TRBV14	NA	NA	TRBJ1-1	CASATDPGGHRGAFF	TGTGCCAGCGCCACGGATCCCGGGGGCCATAGGGGAGCTTTCTTT
TRBV4-2	NA	NA	TRBJ1-1	CASSRRGAQGTEAFF	TGTGCCAGCAGCCGGAGGGGGGCCCAGGGGACTGAAGCTTTCTTT
TRBV4-1	NA	TRBD2	TRBJ2-3	CASSQDPHLAGVDTQYF	TGCGCCAGCAGCCAAGATCCTCATCTTGCGGGGGTAGATACGCAGTATTTT
TRBV6-5	NA	NA	TRBJ1-1	CASSYQENTEAFF	TGTGCCAGCAGTTACCAGGAGAACACTGAAGCTTTCTTT
TRBV4-1	NA	TRBD2	TRBJ2-3	CASSQRGGAQDTQYF	TGCGCCAGCAGCCAACGGGGGGGGGCCCAAGATACGCAGTATTTT
TRBV29-1	NA	NA	TRBJ2-1	CSVEDTHEQFF	TGCAGCGTTGAAGACACCCATGAGCAGTTCTTC
TRBV5-1	NA	NA	TRBJ1-6	CASSLAGTFYGSPLHF	TGCGCCAGCAGCTTGGCCGGGACCTTCTACGGGTCACCCCTCCACTTT
TRBV6-6	NA	NA	TRBJ1-1	CATNSGGNTEAFF	TGTGCCACCAACAGCGGAGGGAACACTGAAGCTTTCTTT
TRBV11-3	NA	NA	TRBJ2-1	CASSLGREDEQFF	TGTGCCAGCAGCTTGGGCAGGGAGGATGAGCAGTTCTTC